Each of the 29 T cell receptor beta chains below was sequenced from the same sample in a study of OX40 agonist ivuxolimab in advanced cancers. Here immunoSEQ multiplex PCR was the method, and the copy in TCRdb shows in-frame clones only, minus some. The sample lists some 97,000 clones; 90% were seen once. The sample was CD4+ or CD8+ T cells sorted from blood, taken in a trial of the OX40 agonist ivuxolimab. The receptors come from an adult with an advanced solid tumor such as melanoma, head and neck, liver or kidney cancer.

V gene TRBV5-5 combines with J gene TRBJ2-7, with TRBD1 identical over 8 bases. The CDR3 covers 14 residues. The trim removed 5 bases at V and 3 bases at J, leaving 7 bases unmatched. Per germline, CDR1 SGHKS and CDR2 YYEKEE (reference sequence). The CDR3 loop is CASSWDRTVYEQYF. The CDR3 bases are TGTGCCAGCAGTTGGGACAGGACCGTCTACGAGCAGTACTTC.

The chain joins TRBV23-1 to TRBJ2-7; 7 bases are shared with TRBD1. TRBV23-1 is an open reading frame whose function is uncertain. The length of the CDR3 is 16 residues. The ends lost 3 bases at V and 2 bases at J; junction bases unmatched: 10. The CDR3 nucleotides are TGCGCCAGCAGTCAGCGGCCGGGACAGACAACCTACGAGCAGTACTTC. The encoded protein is CASSQRPGQTTYEQYF.

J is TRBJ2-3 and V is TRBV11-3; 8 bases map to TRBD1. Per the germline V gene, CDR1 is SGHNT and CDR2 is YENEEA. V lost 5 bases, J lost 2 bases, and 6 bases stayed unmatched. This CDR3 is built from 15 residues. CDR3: CASSPGGINTDTQYF. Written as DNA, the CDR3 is TGTGCCAGCAGCCCAGGGGGCATCAACACAGATACGCAGTATTTT.

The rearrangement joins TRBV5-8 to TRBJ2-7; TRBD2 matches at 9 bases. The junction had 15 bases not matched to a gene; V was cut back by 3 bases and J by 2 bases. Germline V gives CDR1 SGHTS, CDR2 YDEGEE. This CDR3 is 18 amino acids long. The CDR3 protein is CASSWRGIPGLAAYEQYF. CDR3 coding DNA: TGTGCCAGCAGCTGGAGGGGAATCCCGGGACTAGCCGCCTACGAGCAGTACTTC.

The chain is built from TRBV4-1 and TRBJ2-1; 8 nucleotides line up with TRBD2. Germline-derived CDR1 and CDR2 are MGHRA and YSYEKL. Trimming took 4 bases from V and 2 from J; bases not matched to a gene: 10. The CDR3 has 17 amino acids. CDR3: CASSLTGTRGAYNEQFF. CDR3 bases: TGCGCCAGCAGCCTCACCGGGACTAGAGGGGCCTACAATGAGCAGTTCTTC.

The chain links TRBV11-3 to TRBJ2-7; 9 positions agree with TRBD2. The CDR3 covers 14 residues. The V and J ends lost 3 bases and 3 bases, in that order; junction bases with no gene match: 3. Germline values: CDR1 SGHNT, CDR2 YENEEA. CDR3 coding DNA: TGTGCCAGCAGCTTTAGCGGGAGTGGCTACGAGCAGTACTTC. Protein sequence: CASSFSGSGYEQYF.

The CDR3 DNA reads TGTGCCAGCAGTGAGGGCGGCAGGGAGTATGGCTACACCTTC. It translates to CASSEGGREYGYTF. The rearrangement links TRBV28 to TRBJ1-2; a possible D gene is TRBD1 (5 bases). The CDR3 totals 14 residues. CDR1 MDHEN and CDR2 SYDVKM come from the germline V gene. Trimming took 5 bases from V and 5 from J, leaving 15 bases between them.

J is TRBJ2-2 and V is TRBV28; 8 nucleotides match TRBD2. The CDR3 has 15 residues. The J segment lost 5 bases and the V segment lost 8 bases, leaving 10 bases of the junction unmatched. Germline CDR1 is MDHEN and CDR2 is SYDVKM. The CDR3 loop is CASEIGGARTGELFF. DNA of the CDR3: TGTGCCAGCGAAATCGGGGGGGCTCGGACCGGGGAGCTGTTTTTT.

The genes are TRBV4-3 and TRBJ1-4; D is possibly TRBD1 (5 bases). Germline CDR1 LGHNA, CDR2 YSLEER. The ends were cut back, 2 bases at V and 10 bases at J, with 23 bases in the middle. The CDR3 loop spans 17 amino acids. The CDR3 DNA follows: TGCGCCAGCAGCCAAACGGGGACCATAGCCCGGATAGGAAAACTGTTTTTT. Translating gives CASSQTGTIARIGKLFF.

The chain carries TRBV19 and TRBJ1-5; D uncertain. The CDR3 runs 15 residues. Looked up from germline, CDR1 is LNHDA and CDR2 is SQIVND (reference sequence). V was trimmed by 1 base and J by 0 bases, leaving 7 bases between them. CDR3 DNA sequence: TGTGCCAGTAGTATAGCTGCCCTTAGCAATCAGCCCCAGCATTTT. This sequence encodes CASSIAALSNQPQHF.

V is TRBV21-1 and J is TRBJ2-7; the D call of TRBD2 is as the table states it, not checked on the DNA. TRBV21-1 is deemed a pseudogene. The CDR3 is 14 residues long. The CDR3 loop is CASNSGTTVGKQYF. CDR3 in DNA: TGTGCCAGCAACTCCGGGACTACCGTTGGGAAGCAGTACTTC.

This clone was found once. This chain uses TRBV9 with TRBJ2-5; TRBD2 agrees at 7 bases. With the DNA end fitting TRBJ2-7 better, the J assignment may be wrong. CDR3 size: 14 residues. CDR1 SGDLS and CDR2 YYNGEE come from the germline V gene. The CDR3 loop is CASSVVSGSYEQYF. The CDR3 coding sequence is TGTGCCAGCAGCGTAGTTAGCGGGTCCTACGAGCAGTACTTC.

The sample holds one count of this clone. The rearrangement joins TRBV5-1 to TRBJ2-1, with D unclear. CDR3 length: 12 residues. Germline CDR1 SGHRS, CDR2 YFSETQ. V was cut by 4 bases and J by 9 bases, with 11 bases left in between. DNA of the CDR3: TGCGCCAGCAGCGTCGATTTGGGTGAGCAGTTCTTC. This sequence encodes CASSVDLGEQFF.

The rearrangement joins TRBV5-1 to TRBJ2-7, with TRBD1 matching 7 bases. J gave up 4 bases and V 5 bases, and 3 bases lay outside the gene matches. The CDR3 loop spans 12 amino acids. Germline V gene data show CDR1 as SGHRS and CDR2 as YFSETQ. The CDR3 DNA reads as TGCGCCAGCAGGGGACAGAAATACGAGCAGTACTTC. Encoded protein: CASRGQKYEQYF.

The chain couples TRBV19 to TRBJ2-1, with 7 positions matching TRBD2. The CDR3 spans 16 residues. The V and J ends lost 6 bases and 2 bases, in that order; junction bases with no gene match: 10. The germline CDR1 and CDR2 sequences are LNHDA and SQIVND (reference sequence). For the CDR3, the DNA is TGTGCCAGTAGCAGTCTCAGCGGGGTAGCCTACAATGAGCAGTTCTTC. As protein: CASSSLSGVAYNEQFF.

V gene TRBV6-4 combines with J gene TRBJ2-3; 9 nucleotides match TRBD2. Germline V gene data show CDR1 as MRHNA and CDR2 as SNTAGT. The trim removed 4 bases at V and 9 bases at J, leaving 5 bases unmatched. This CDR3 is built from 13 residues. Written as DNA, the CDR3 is TGTGCCAGCAGTGTGACTAGCGGTATGACGCAGTATTTT. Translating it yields CASSVTSGMTQYF.

CDR3 sequence: CASSLGTSGSTQYF. CDR3 in DNA: TGTGCCAGCAGCCTAGGGACTAGCGGGAGTACGCAGTATTTT. The chain combines TRBV5-4 with TRBJ2-3; TRBD2 aligns across 14 bases. The CDR3 is made up of 14 amino acids. Trimming at V came to 4 bases and at J to 8 bases, leaving 3 bases not matched to a gene. Per the germline V gene, CDR1 is SGHNT and CDR2 is YYREEE (reference sequence).

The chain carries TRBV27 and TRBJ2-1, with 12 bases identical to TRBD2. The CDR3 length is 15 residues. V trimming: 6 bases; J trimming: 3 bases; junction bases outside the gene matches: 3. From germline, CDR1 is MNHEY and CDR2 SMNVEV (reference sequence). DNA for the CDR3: TGTGCCAGCAGGAAGACTAGCGGGGGCTACAATGAGCAGTTCTTC. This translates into CASRKTSGGYNEQFF.

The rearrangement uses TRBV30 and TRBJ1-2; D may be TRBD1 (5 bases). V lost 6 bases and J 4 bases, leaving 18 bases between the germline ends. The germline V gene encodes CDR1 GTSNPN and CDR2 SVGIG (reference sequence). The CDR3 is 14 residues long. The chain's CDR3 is CACPLRVRGYGYTF. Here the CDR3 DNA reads TGTGCCTGCCCTCTCAGGGTACGTGGCTATGGCTACACCTTC.

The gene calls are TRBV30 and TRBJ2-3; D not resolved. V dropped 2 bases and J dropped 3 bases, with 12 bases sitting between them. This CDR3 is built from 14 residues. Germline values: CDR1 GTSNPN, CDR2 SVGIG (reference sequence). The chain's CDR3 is CAWSPLGATDTQYF. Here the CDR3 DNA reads TGTGCCTGGAGTCCGCTCGGTGCTACAGATACGCAGTATTTT.

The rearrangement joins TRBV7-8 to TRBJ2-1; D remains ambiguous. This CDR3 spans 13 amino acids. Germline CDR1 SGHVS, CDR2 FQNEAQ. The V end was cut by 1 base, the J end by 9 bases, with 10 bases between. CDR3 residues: CASSLGSEREQFF. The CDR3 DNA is TGTGCCAGCAGCTTAGGATCAGAACGTGAGCAGTTCTTC. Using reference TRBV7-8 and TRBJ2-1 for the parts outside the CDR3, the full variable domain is GAGVSQSPRYKVAKRGQDVALRCDPISGHVSLFWYQQALGQGPEFLTYFQNEAQLDKSGLPSDRFFAERPEGSVSTLKIQRTQQEDSAVYLCASSLGSEREQFFGPGTRLTVL.

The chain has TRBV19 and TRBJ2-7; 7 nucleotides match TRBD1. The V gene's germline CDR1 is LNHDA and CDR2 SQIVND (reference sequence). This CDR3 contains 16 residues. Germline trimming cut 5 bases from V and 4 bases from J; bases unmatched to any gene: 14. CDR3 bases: TGTGCCAGTAGTTCGCAGGCCTGGGACAGAGAATACGAGCAGTACTTC. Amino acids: CASSSQAWDREYEQYF. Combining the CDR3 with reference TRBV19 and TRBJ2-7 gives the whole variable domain DGGITQSPKYLFRKEGQNVTLSCEQNLNHDAMYWYRQDPGQGLRLIYYSQIVNDFQKGDIAEGYSVSREKKESFPLTVTSAQKNPTAFYLCASSSQAWDREYEQYFGPGTRLTVT.

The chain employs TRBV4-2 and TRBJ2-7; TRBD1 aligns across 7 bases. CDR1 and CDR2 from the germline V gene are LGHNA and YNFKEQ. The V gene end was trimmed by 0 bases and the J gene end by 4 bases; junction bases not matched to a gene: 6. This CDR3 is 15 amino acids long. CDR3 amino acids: CASSQDLGGGYEQYF. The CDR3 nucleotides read TGTGCCAGCAGCCAAGATTTAGGGGGCGGGTACGAGCAGTACTTC.

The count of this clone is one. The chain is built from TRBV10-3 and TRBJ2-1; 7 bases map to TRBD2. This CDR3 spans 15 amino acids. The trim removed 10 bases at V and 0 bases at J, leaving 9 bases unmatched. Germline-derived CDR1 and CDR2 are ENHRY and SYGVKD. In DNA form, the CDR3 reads TGTGCCACTCGTCTGCGGGAGAGCTCCTACAATGAGCAGTTCTTC. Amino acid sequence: CATRLRESSYNEQFF.

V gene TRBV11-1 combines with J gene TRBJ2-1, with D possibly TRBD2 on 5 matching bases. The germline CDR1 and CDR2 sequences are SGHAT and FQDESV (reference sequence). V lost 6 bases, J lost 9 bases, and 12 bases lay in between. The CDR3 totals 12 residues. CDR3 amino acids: CASSPSPREQFF. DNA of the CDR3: TGTGCCAGCAGTCCTAGCCCCCGTGAGCAGTTCTTC.

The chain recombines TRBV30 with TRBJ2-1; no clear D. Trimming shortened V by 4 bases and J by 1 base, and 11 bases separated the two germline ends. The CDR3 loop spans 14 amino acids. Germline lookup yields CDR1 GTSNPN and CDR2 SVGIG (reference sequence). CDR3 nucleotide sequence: TGTGCCTGGAATCCCGGTCTATCCTACAATGAGCAGTTCTTC. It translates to CAWNPGLSYNEQFF.

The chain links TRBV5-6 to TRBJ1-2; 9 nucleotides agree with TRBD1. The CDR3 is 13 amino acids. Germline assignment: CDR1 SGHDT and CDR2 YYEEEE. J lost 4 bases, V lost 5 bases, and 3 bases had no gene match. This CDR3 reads CASRPDRGYGYTF. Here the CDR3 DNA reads TGTGCCAGCAGACCGGACAGGGGCTATGGCTACACCTTC. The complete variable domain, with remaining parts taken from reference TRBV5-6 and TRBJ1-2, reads DAGVTQSPTHLIKTRGQQVTLRCSPKSGHDTVSWYQQALGQGPQFIFQYYEEEERQRGNFPDRFSGHQFPNYSSELNVNALLLGDSALYLCASRPDRGYGYTFGSGTRLTVV.

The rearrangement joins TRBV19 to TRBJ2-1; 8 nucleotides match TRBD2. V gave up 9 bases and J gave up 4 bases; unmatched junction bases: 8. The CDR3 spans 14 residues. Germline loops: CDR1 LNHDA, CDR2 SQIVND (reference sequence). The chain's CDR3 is CASARGGEYNEQFF. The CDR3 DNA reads TGTGCCAGCGCCCGGGGGGGGGAATACAATGAGCAGTTCTTC.

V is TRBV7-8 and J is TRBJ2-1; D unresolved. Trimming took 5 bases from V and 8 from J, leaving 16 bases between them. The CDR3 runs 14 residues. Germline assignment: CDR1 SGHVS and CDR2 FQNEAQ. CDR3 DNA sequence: TGTGCCAGCAGCCAAGAGGTCTGGGATCATGAGCAGTTCTTC. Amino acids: CASSQEVWDHEQFF.